Listed below are T cell receptor beta chains from one sample, sequenced in a study of T cell repertoires in cytomegalovirus infection. TCRdb recomputed calls from the reads with MiXCR, one row per CDR3 protein. The sample lists around 450,000 distinct CDR3 sequences, approximately 10% occurring once. The sequencing input was PBMCs. The receptors shown here come from a human donor in good health (CMV status not recorded). Some clones in this sample may be carry-over from other donors' samples. Each CDR3 is given with its conserved first and last residue. A D gene is named only where the DNA matches it firmly. Not all rows give a size; the values are once, few, many and, for expanded clones, a class.

.	TRBV25-1	13	.	TRBJ2-2	CASRDANTGELFF	TGTGCCAGCCGGGACGCCAACACCGGGGAGCTGTTTTTT
.	TRBV28	16	.	TRBJ2-1	CASSLGSGRILGEQFF	TGTGCCAGCAGTTTGGGGTCGGGACGGATATTGGGTGAGCAGTTCTTC
.	TRBV20-1	14	.	TRBJ1-4	CSATKTGSGEKLFF	TGCAGTGCTACAAAGACAGGATCGGGAGAAAAACTGTTTTTT
.	TRBV7-9	16	many	TRBJ2-2	CASSRRQGLNTGELFF	TGTGCCAGCAGCCGGAGGCAGGGGCTGAACACCGGGGAGCTGTTTTTT
.	TRBV28	15	many	TRBJ2-1	CASSLGPGGNNEQFF	TGTGCCAGCAGTTTGGGGCCCGGCGGGAACAATGAGCAGTTCTTC
.	TRBV20-1	13	many	TRBJ1-5	CSARAGGEQPQHF	TGCAGTGCTAGAGCCGGGGGCGAACAGCCCCAGCATTTT
.	TRBV5-1	17	many	TRBJ2-7	CASSLEPPQGEGNEQYF	TGCGCCAGCAGCTTGGAGCCCCCCCAAGGAGAAGGTAACGAGCAGTACTTC
TRBD1	TRBV5-1	13	many	TRBJ2-7	CASTGGMNYEQYF	TGCGCCAGCACAGGGGGCATGAACTACGAGCAGTACTTC
.	TRBV18	12	once	TRBJ1-1	CASSPGGGEAFF	TGTGCCAGCTCACCAGGGGGCGGTGAAGCTTTCTTT
.	TRBV25-1	11	many	TRBJ1-1	CASMGGLMAFF	TGTGCCAGCATGGGGGGGCTAATGGCTTTCTTT
TRBD1	TRBV5-6	14	many	TRBJ1-2	CASSLSTGVYGYTF	TGTGCCAGCAGCCTCTCGACAGGGGTGTATGGCTACACCTTC
.	TRBV4-2	17	many	TRBJ2-1	CASSQDPEGAVYNEQFF	TGTGCCAGCAGCCAAGATCCAGAGGGAGCGGTCTACAATGAGCAGTTCTTC
TRBD2	TRBV20-1	13	few	TRBJ2-1	CSATGRDLNEQFF	TGCAGTGCTACGGGGAGGGACCTCAATGAGCAGTTCTTC
.	TRBV7-7	16	many	TRBJ2-2	CASSPRGRGDTGELFF	TGTGCTAGCAGCCCCCGTGGCAGGGGGGACACCGGGGAGCTGTTTTTT
TRBD2	TRBV25-1	16	few	TRBJ2-7	CASSETTGLAIAEQYF	TGTGCCAGCAGTGAGACCACAGGACTAGCGATTGCCGAGCAGTACTTC
.	TRBV29-1	13	.	TRBJ1-4	CSVSPGRGEKLFF	TGCAGCGTTTCGCCGGGGCGCGGTGAAAAACTGTTTTTT
TRBD2	TRBV4-1	15	many	TRBJ2-2	CASSQVSGGWVELFF	TGCGCCAGCAGCCAAGTCAGCGGGGGCTGGGTAGAGCTGTTTTTT
TRBD1	TRBV28	17	.	TRBJ2-6	CASSLAGQDPGANVLTF	TGTGCCAGCAGTTTAGCGGGACAGGACCCTGGGGCCAACGTCCTGACTTTC
.	TRBV28	17	few	TRBJ2-3	CASSLSSLSGRTDTQYF	TGTGCCAGCAGTTTATCCTCCCTTAGCGGTCGCACAGATACGCAGTATTTT
TRBD1	TRBV20-1	13	.	TRBJ2-7	CSAPGQGRNEQYF	TGCAGTGCTCCGGGACAGGGTAGGAACGAGCAGTACTTC
.	TRBV2	14	few	TRBJ2-7	CASTLGDISYEQYF	TGTGCCAGCACCCTTGGGGACATCTCCTACGAGCAGTACTTC
TRBD2	TRBV7-6	15	many	TRBJ2-1	CASSFVAGRDNEQFF	TGTGCCAGCAGCTTTGTAGCGGGAAGGGACAATGAGCAGTTCTTC
TRBD1	TRBV28	15	many	TRBJ1-6	CASSRTGGFNSPLHF	TGTGCCAGCAGTCGGACAGGGGGCTTTAATTCACCCCTCCACTTT
.	TRBV9	15	.	TRBJ2-1	CASSVLGASTNEQFF	TGTGCCAGCAGCGTCTTAGGAGCCTCGACCAATGAGCAGTTCTTC
TRBD1	TRBV12-3/TRBV12-4	15	many	TRBJ1-5	CASRAGTGVGQPQHF	TGTGCCAGCAGGGCCGGGACAGGGGTGGGTCAGCCCCAGCATTTT
.	TRBV5-4	14	many	TRBJ1-2	CASTRGFERDGYTF	TGTGCCAGCACAAGGGGGTTTGAACGTGATGGCTACACCTTC
.	TRBV29-1	14	.	TRBJ2-7	CSVEDRLDGYEQYF	TGCAGCGTTGAAGATAGGCTGGACGGCTACGAGCAGTACTTC
TRBD1	TRBV12-3/TRBV12-4	14	many	TRBJ2-7	CASSPDRGYYEQYF	TGTGCCAGCAGCCCCGACAGGGGCTACTACGAGCAGTACTTC
TRBD2	TRBV20-1	14	few	TRBJ2-1	CSARDPSGSNEQFF	TGCAGTGCTAGAGATCCTAGCGGGAGTAATGAGCAGTTCTTC
TRBD2	TRBV6-1	16	many	TRBJ2-3	CASSPWTSGSTDTQYF	TGTGCCAGCAGTCCCTGGACTAGCGGAAGCACAGATACGCAGTATTTT